The clone carrying this T cell receptor beta chain has just one count. The target antigen is unknown. The source of the sample is a study of cytotoxic CD8 clonotypes in ibrutinib-treated CLL. Study-level background: After a median roughly 12 months on treatment (6 to 36), response samples were drawn. Study-level findings and limits: Clonality, elevated at ibrutinib response, dropped back toward baseline at progression. Timing of sampling differed between sustained-remission and progressing patients.

Germline V gene lookup returns CDR1 SGDLS and CDR2 YYNGEE. Trimming left V 3 bases short and J 10 bases short, with 18 bases between. The CDR3 loop spans 14 amino acids. The data were produced by immunoSEQ multiplex PCR, yet TCRdb's version contains in-frame clones alone and is incomplete. The sample gives roughly 97,000 clones, around 73% of which show up once; about 33% is in the top ten. This TCR derives from a human donor with chronic lymphocytic leukemia. This chain links TRBV9 with TRBJ2-3; D is perhaps TRBD2 (5 bases). Specimen: PBMCs, collected after 12 months of ibrutinib treatment. Written as DNA, the CDR3 is TGTGCCAGCAGCGAGGGCTGGGAGAAAGGTGCGCAGTATTTT. This encodes CASSEGWEKGAQYF.